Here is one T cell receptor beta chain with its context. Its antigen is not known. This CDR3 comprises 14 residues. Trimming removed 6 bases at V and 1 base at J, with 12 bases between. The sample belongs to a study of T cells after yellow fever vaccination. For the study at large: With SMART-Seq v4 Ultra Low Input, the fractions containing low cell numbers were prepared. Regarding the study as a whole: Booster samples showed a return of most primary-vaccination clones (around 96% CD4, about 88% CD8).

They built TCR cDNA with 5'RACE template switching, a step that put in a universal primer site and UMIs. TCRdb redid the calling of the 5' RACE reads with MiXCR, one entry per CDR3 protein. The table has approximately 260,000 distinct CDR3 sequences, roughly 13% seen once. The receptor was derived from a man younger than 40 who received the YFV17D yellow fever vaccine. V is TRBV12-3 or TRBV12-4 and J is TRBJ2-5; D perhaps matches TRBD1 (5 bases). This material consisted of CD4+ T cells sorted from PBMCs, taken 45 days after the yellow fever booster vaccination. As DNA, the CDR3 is TGTGCCAGCAGCCGAGACAGCCCCCAAGAGACCCAGTACTTC. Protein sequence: CASSRDSPQETQYF.